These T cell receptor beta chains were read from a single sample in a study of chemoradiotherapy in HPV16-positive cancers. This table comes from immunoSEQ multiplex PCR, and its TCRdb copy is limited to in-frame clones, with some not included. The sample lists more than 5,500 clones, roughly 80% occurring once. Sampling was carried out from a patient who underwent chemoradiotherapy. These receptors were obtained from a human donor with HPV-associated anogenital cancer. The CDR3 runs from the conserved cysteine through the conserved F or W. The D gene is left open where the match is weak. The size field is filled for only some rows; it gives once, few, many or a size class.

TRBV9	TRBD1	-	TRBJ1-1	TGTGCCAGCAGCGCGGACAGGGGCGGGGAAGCTTTCTTT	CASSADRGGEAFF
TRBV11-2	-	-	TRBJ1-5	TGTGCCAGCAGCTTAGACAGGGGAATGAAAGCCCAGCATTTT	CASSLDRGMKAQHF
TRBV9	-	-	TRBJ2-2	TGTGCCAGCAGCGCCGACATTTACACCGGGGAGCTGTTTTTT	CASSADIYTGELFF
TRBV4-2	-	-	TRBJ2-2	TGTGCCAGCAGCCAAGAAGGAGACGGGGCTACTAACACCGGGGAGCTGTTTTTT	CASSQEGDGATNTGELFF
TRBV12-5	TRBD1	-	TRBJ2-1	TGTGCTAGTGGTGCCGACGGACAGGCCTACAATGAGCAGTTCTTC	CASGADGQAYNEQFF
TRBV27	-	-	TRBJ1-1	TGTGCCAGCACGGGAAGGGACACTGAAGCTTTCTTT	CASTGRDTEAFF
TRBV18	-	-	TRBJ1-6	TGTGCCAGCTCACCAATCGACGGGATCTATAATTCACCCCTCCACTTT	CASSPIDGIYNSPLHF
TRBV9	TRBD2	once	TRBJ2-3	TGTGCCAGCAGCGTAGTGGTAGCGGGGGGGGATACGCAGTATTTT	CASSVVVAGGDTQYF
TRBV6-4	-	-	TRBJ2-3	TGTGCCAGCAGTGATGACAGCCGCGGTACGCAGTATTTT	CASSDDSRGTQYF
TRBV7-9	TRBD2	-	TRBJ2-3	TGTGCCAGCGGGGGGACTATACTCGATACGCAGTATTTT	CASGGTILDTQYF
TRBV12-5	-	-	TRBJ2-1	TGTGCTAGTGGTTTGGTCGGGGTTGCCAATGAGCAGTTCTTC	CASGLVGVANEQFF
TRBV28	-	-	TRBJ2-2	TGTGCCAGCAGTTCAGGGGTCGGGGAGCTGTTTTTT	CASSSGVGELFF
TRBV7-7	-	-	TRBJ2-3	TGTGCTAGCAGCTTAGGCTCTAGCACAGATACGCAGTATTTT	CASSLGSSTDTQYF
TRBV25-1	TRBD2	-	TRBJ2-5	TGTGCCAGCAGTTTAGACGGGAGGGAGACCCAGTACTTC	CASSLDGRETQYF
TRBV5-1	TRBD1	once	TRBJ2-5	TGCGCCAGCAGAACCCCAGCGTATGGGACAGGGGGCGAGACCCAGTACTTC	CASRTPAYGTGGETQYF
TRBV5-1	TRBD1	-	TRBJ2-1	TGCGCCAGCAGCCATGACAGGGTCTCGGATGAGCAGTTCTTC	CASSHDRVSDEQFF
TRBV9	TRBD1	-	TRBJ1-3	TGTGCCGGCAGCCACCCTACAGGGGGTGTAGGGGACACCATATATTTT	CAGSHPTGGVGDTIYF
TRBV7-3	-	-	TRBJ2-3	TGTGCCAGCAGCTTATCGGGGGGCCTGGATACGCAGTATTTT	CASSLSGGLDTQYF
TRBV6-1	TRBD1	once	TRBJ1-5	TGTGCCAGCAGCCGACAGGGGGCACAGCCCCAGCATTTT	CASSRQGAQPQHF
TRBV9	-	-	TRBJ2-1	TGTGCCAGCAGCCCCCGCGTGCTAGACAATGAGCAGTTCTTC	CASSPRVLDNEQFF
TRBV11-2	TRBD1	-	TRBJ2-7	TGTGCCAGCAGCTTTAGAGGGGGCGCGTCCTACGAGCAGTACTTC	CASSFRGGASYEQYF
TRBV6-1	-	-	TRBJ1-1	TGTGCCAGCAGTGAAGGCCGGACGGCTTTCTTT	CASSEGRTAFF
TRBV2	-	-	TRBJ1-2	TGTGCCAGCAGTATGATCATTTCCCGGGCTCTCTATGGCTACACCTTC	CASSMIISRALYGYTF
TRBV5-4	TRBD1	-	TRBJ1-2	TGTGCCAGCAGCCGAGGACAGGGGGCGAGTGGCTACACCTTC	CASSRGQGASGYTF
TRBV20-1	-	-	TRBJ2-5	TGCAGTGCTCCGCAAGAGACCCAGTACTTC	CSAPQETQYF
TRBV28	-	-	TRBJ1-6	TGTGCCAGCAGAGACGGGCGTTTACGGTCACCCCTCCACTTT	CASRDGRLRSPLHF
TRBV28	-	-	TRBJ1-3	TGTGCCAGCAGTTACTCCCCAGATACTGGAAACACCATATATTTT	CASSYSPDTGNTIYF
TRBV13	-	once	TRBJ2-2	TGTGCCAGCAGCTTAATACTAGCCGGCGGGGAGCTGTTTTTT	CASSLILAGGELFF
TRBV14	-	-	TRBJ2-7	TGTGCCAGCAGCCAACCGCGAGGTACGACAGTCTCCTACGAGCAGTACTTC	CASSQPRGTTVSYEQYF
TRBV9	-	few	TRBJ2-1	TGTGCCAGCAGCGTATCTTGGCGGGGTCACAATGAGCAGTTCTTC	CASSVSWRGHNEQFF
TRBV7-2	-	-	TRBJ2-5	TGTGCCAGCAGCTTTGGACCCTGGAAACAAGAGACCCAGTACTTC	CASSFGPWKQETQYF
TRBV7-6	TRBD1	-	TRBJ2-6	TGTGCCAGCAGGGACACAGGGGGAAGGGACTCTGGGGCCAACGTCCTGACTTTC	CASRDTGGRDSGANVLTF
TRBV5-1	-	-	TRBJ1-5	TGCGCCAGCAGCCCCGGTGGGTCCCCCAATCAGCCCCAGCATTTT	CASSPGGSPNQPQHF
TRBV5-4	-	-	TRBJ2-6	TGTGCCAGCACTTACGTCGGGGGGGCCAACGTCCTGACTTTC	CASTYVGGANVLTF
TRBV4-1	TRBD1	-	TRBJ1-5	TGCGCCAGCAGCCAGCAACAGGGGGCAAATCAGCCCCAGCATTTT	CASSQQQGANQPQHF
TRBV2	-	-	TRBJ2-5	TGTGCCAGCAGTGAGGGGACCCAGTACTTC	CASSEGTQYF
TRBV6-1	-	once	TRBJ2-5	TGTGCCAGCAGTGGGACCGATCTGGAGACCCAGTACTTC	CASSGTDLETQYF
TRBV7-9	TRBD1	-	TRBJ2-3	TGTGCCAGCACCCTCCCCAACAGGACAGGACCGACGGATACGCAGTATTTT	CASTLPNRTGPTDTQYF
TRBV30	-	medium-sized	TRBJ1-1	TGTGCCTGGAGACAAGGCCCCGGAGTGAACACTGAAGCTTTCTTT	CAWRQGPGVNTEAFF
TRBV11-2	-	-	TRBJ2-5	TGTGCCAGCAGCTTAAGGGGTGTATTACGCAGTGACCTACAAGAGACCCAGTACTTC	CASSLRGVLRSDLQETQYF
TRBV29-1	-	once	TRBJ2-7	TGCAGCGTTGGCCAGGGCACGAGCTCCTACGAGCAGTACTTC	CSVGQGTSSYEQYF
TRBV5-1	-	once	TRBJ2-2	TGCGCCAGCAGCCCTATGACAGGAGCGAACACCGGGGAGCTGTTTTTT	CASSPMTGANTGELFF
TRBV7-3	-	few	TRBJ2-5	TGTGCCAGCAGCTTCATACAGGGTGAGACCCAGTACTTC	CASSFIQGETQYF
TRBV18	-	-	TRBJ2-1	TGTGCCAGCTCACCGCAGGGGGGCTTGGACAATGAGCAGTTCTTC	CASSPQGGLDNEQFF
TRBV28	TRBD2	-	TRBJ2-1	TGTGCCAGCAGTACCACTAGCGTAGTCCGCAATGAGCAGTTCTTC	CASSTTSVVRNEQFF
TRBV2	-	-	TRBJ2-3	TGTGCCAGCAATGAAGATTGGGGGCAGGGAGGTACGCAGTATTTT	CASNEDWGQGGTQYF